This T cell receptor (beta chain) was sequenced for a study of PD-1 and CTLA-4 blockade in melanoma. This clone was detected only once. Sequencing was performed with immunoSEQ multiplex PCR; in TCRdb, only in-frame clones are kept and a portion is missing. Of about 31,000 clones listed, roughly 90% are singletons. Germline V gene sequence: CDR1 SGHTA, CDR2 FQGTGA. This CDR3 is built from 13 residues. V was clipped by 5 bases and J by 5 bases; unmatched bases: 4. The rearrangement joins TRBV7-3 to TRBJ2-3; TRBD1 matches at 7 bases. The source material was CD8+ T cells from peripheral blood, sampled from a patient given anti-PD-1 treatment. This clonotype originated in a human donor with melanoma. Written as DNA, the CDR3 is TGTGCCAGCAGCCCAGCAGGGGGAGATACGCAGTATTTT. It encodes CASSPAGGDTQYF.